This TCR beta chain was sequenced in a study of cytomegalovirus exposure and HLA in healthy donors. Use of 60 Vbeta and 13 Jbeta primers characterized the PCR. Produced via immunoSEQ multiplex PCR; TCRdb's table is partial and in-frame only. The sample has about 210,000 clones, approximately 82% seen once; the top ten hold roughly 10%. The V end lost 10 bases, the J end lost 0 bases, and 15 bases lay between the germline ends. The germline V gene encodes CDR1 MDHEN and CDR2 SYDVKM. The CDR3 length is 14 residues. This clonotype was obtained from a woman aged 45-65 years in good health and CMV-seropositive. The rearrangement uses TRBV28 and TRBJ1-2; a weak D match, TRBD1 (5 bases). Specimen: PBMCs. The CDR3 region has the DNA TGTGCCACCCGGGGGGACTGGCCTAACTATGGCTACACCTTC. Amino acid sequence: CATRGDWPNYGYTF.